This T cell receptor beta chain was captured in a study of cytomegalovirus exposure and HLA in healthy donors. Findings and caveats of the study: Most TCR sequences showed up rarely, but some public TCRs showed up in many donors. Some V segments could not be told apart, so they were left out, TRBV6-2 and TRBV6-3 among them.

It was with 60 Vbeta and 13 Jbeta primers that the PCR ran. In the authors' workflow: Later work found tens of millions of unique TCR beta chains, with about 10 million shared. Some clones are missing from TCRdb's copy, which holds only in-frame ones; the method was immunoSEQ multiplex PCR. The V and J calls and clone size were taken over from that table, and D and trimming were inferred from the DNA. Among some 150,000 clones listed, approximately 87% were seen once. As to this clone: Antigen: not known.

Germline V lookup: CDR1 KGHSH, CDR2 LQKENI. The junction had 6 bases not matched to a gene; V was cut back by 4 bases and J by 10 bases. CDR3 length: 15 residues. This chain uses TRBV18 with TRBJ1-6, with 11 bases lining up with TRBD1. The clonotype was recovered from a man aged 40-49 years in good health and CMV-seronegative. Sequenced material: PBMCs. As DNA, the CDR3 is TGTGCCAGCTCACTGACCGGGACAGGGGGATCACCCCTCCACTTT. Protein sequence: CASSLTGTGGSPLHF. Using reference TRBV18 and TRBJ1-6 for the parts outside the CDR3, the full variable domain is NAGVMQNPRHLVRRRGQEARLRCSPMKGHSHVYWYRQLPEEGLKFMVYLQKENIIDESGMPKERFSAEFPKEGPSILRIQQVVRGDSAAYFCASSLTGTGGSPLHFGNGTRLTVT.